This T cell receptor beta chain was documented in a study of CD8 T cells in ankylosing spondylitis. General study results and limits: Made up of roughly 8 highly homologous variants, a TCR beta motif appeared characteristic of ankylosing spondylitis blood. Within matched ankylosing spondylitis synovial fluid, disease-linked clones were reportedly significantly enriched. The authors found the disease-linked clones to be CD8+ and relatively rare in peripheral blood.

Molecular-barcoded quantitative 5'-RACE produced these TCR beta libraries. TCRdb ran MiXCR on the 5' RACE reads and lists one entry per CDR3 protein. The data show about 190,000 distinct CDR3 sequences, about an eighth seen once. A word on this clonotype: Its cognate antigen is unknown.

This CDR3 region has 15 residues. Trimming stripped 6 bases from V and 5 bases from J, with 18 bases between. Germline values: CDR1 SGHTA, CDR2 FQGTGA. The chain links TRBV7-3 to TRBJ2-3, with D perhaps TRBD2 (7 bases). Source material: blood, either unsorted or a sorted T cell fraction (not recorded which). This TCR derives from a female donor with ankylosing spondylitis or in good health (not recorded which). For the CDR3, the DNA is TGTGCCAGCAGTCTACAAGGGGGGGTCGGAGATACGCAGTATTTT. It encodes CASSLQGGVGDTQYF. The variable domain in full, with the rest retrieved from reference TRBV7-3 and TRBJ2-3, is GAGVSQTPSNKVTEKGKYVELRCDPISGHTALYWYRQSLGQGPEFLIYFQGTGAADDSGLPNDRFFAVRPEGSVSTLKIQRTERGDSAVYLCASSLQGGVGDTQYFGPGTRLTVL.